A single sample gave rise to the 15 T cell receptor beta chains below, sequenced in a study of blood T cell repertoires in COVID-19 (dated by TCRdb to 2019 to 2021). The receptor library was made with the immunoSEQ multiplex PCR assay. TCRdb obtained this table from immuneACCESS and retained in-frame rearrangements with V and J assigned. These tables miss some clones; where compared with another copy, unresolved V genes account for less than half of the shortfall, and the remainder is unexplained. The table for this sample lists 150,000 to 200,000 clones; over 60% of them were counted only once. About 8.3% of the sample goes to the ten largest clones. The specimen sequenced was peripheral blood. These receptors originate from a man aged 55 to 70 with acute or convalescent COVID-19.

To note about this clone: One end of the junction is discordant with germline, which a read error may explain. The CDR3, as DNA: TGTGCCAGCGGTGACAGTAACTATGGCTACACCTTC. This translates into CASGDSNYGYTF. The chain links TRBV2 to TRBJ1-2, with D tentatively TRBD1 (5 bases). The CDR3 is 12 amino acids. Germline values: CDR1 SNHLY, CDR2 FYNNEI.

The chain employs TRBV2 and TRBJ1-1; no definite D call. The CDR3 extends over 14 amino acids. Germline lookup yields CDR1 SNHLY and CDR2 FYNNEI. Deletions cut 7 bases from V and 2 bases from J, with 14 bases between. CDR3 in amino acids: CASMMVAANTEAFF. The CDR3 coding sequence is TGTGCCAGCATGATGGTCGCGGCTAACACTGAAGCTTTCTTT.

The chain employs TRBV6-2 or TRBV6-3 and TRBJ1-2, with TRBD1 identical over 7 bases. This CDR3 is 15 amino acids long. Germline V lookup: CDR1 MNHEY, CDR2 SVGEGT. V lost 0 bases, J lost 5 bases, and 6 bases stayed unmatched. CDR3 in amino acids: CASSYSKGGWYGYTF. In DNA form, the CDR3 reads TGTGCCAGCAGTTACTCTAAAGGGGGCTGGTATGGCTACACCTTC.

V and J are TRBV11-2 and TRBJ2-5, with D uncertain. This CDR3 contains 11 residues. V shed 5 bases and J shed 5 bases, with 6 bases lying between them. Germline assignment: CDR1 SGHAT and CDR2 FQNNGV. The CDR3 here is CASSQRETQYF. The CDR3 DNA reads TGTGCCAGCAGCCAGAGGGAGACCCAGTACTTC.

The V call is TRBV9, the J call TRBJ1-1, with D possibly matching TRBD1 (6 bases). Germline CDR1 SGDLS, CDR2 YYNGEE. This CDR3 region has 14 residues. Between the trimmed V and J ends, which lost 5 bases and 3 bases, there was a span of 14 bases. The CDR3 DNA sequence: TGTGCCAGCAGTGTTGGGGGCGCGGACACTGAAGCTTTCTTT. This gives the protein CASSVGGADTEAFF. The variable domain in full, with the rest retrieved from reference TRBV9 and TRBJ1-1, is DSGVTQTPKHLITATGQRVTLRCSPRSGDLSVYWYQQSLDQGLQFLIQYYNGEERAKGNILERFSAQQFPDLHSELNLSSLELGDSALYFCASSVGGADTEAFFGQGTRLTVV.

This clone was found many times. The rearrangement links TRBV7-2 to TRBJ2-3, with D perhaps TRBD2 (6 bases). From germline, CDR1 is SGHTA and CDR2 FQGNSA. The V end was cut by 3 bases, the J end by 4 bases, with 14 bases between. The CDR3 runs 15 residues. The CDR3 region has the DNA TGTGCCAGCAGCTTCCGGGACTCCCCGCCAGATACGCAGTATTTT. This encodes CASSFRDSPPDTQYF.

This clone appeared a single time. The chain uses TRBV11-2 and TRBJ1-2; perhaps TRBD1 as D (6 bases). CDR3 size: 14 residues. V was cut by 5 bases and J by 4 bases, with 14 bases left in between. The germline CDR1 and CDR2 sequences are SGHAT and FQNNGV. The CDR3 is CASSPGQRFYGYTF. In nucleotides, the CDR3 is TGTGCCAGCAGCCCCGGACAGCGCTTCTATGGCTACACCTTC.

The chain couples TRBV6-5 to TRBJ1-6, with D uncertain. CDR3 size: 15 residues. Trimming left V 6 bases short and J 5 bases short, with 14 bases between. From germline, CDR1 is MNHEY and CDR2 SVGAGI. CDR3 nucleotides: TGTGCCAGCAGAGACCACAGAGGGAATAATTCACCCCTCCACTTT. Its translation: CASRDHRGNNSPLHF.

This chain joins TRBV30 and TRBJ1-5; 10 bases agree with TRBD1. This CDR3 comprises 14 residues. The ends lost 2 bases at V and 6 bases at J; junction bases unmatched: 4. Germline-derived CDR1 and CDR2 are GTSNPN and SVGIG (reference sequence). This CDR3 reads CAWSRQGAAQPQHF. The CDR3 DNA reads as TGTGCCTGGAGTCGACAGGGGGCCGCTCAGCCCCAGCATTTT. Supplemented by reference TRBV30 and TRBJ1-5, the full variable domain reads SQTIHQWPATLVQPVGSPLSLECTVEGTSNPNLYWYRQAAGRGLQLLFYSVGIGQISSEVPQNLSASRPQDRQFILSSKKLLLSDSGFYLCAWSRQGAAQPQHFGDGTRLSIL.

This clone showed up just a few times. The chain recombines TRBV21-1 with TRBJ2-3; TRBD1, as called in the table, went unchecked against the DNA. TRBV21-1 is a pseudogene locus. This CDR3 contains 16 residues. In DNA form, the CDR3 reads TGTGCCAGCAGCAAACCGACAGGGACCATCACAGATACGCAGTATTTT. Translated, it gives CASSKPTGTITDTQYF.

This chain uses TRBV6-2 or TRBV6-3 with TRBJ2-3, with TRBD1 matching over 8 bases. Unmatched junction bases numbered 8, after V lost 7 bases and J lost 5 bases. This CDR3 is 14 amino acids long. Germline V gene lookup returns CDR1 MNHEY and CDR2 SVGEGT. The CDR3 sequence: CASTPGRGRDTQYF. DNA of the CDR3: TGTGCCAGCACCCCCGGCAGGGGGCGAGATACGCAGTATTTT.

The V and J genes are TRBV2 and TRBJ1-2, with 7 bases aligning to TRBD1. CDR1 and CDR2 (germline): SNHLY, FYNNEI. This CDR3 is 12 amino acids long. The V segment lost 6 bases and the J segment 7 bases; nucleotides outside the gene matches: 5. As DNA, the CDR3 is TGTGCCAGCAGGGAACAGGGGATTGGCTACACCTTC. Amino acids: CASREQGIGYTF. Supplemented by reference TRBV2 and TRBJ1-2, the full variable domain reads EPEVTQTPSHQVTQMGQEVILRCVPISNHLYFYWYRQILGQKVEFLVSFYNNEISEKSEIFDDQFSVERPDGSNFTLKIRSTKLEDSAMYFCASREQGIGYTFGSGTRLTVV.

This clone appeared a single time. J is TRBJ1-3 and V is TRBV11-2; D remains unclear. Germline loops: CDR1 SGHAT, CDR2 FQNNGV. Trimming shortened V by 3 bases and J by 7 bases, and 19 bases separated the two germline ends. The CDR3 covers 16 residues. The CDR3 here is CASSFGREIIGNTIYF. In nucleotides, the CDR3 is TGTGCCAGCAGCTTTGGTAGGGAGATAATCGGGAACACCATATATTTT.

This clone was detected once. The V gene is TRBV19, the J gene TRBJ2-2, with D hard to call. The V and J ends lost 9 bases and 3 bases respectively, with 5 bases between them. Germline-derived CDR1 and CDR2 are LNHDA and SQIVND (reference sequence). The CDR3 sequence is 11 residues long. CDR3 in amino acids: CASSYTGELFF. CDR3 DNA: TGTGCCAGCTCTTACACCGGGGAGCTGTTTTTT.

The J gene is TRBJ2-7, the V gene TRBV6-5; TRBD2 matches 8 bases. V lost 11 bases, J lost 7 bases, and 16 bases stayed unmatched. Germline V lookup: CDR1 MNHEY, CDR2 SVGAGI. CDR3 length: 14 residues. CDR3 nucleotide sequence: TGTGCCTGCTCCCCACAACGGGGGGGCGTGGAGCAGTACTTC. Translated: CACSPQRGGVEQYF.